This entry features one T cell receptor (beta chain) sequence. The antigen is undetermined. V lost 6 bases and J lost 1, with 13 bases in between. The CDR3 is 14 amino acids. CDR1 and CDR2 (germline): SEHNR, FQNEAQ (reference sequence). This sample was taken from a study of T cells in Graves' hyperthyroidism and ophthalmopathy. Amplified TCR beta CDR3 regions derived from RNA transcripts. First-round RT-PCR with HTBI primers amplified the TCR CDR3 region. TCRdb analysed the multiplex PCR reads with MiXCR anew, one entry per CDR3 protein. The sample holds 480,000 or so distinct CDR3 sequences; over 35% are singletons and the top ten take about two fifths. Findings of the study overall: Clonotypes that were expanded in thyroid above 0.001 mostly appeared in blood too.

Material: peripheral blood or thyroid tissue (not recorded which). The receptor was isolated from an adult woman with Graves' disease, either hyperthyroidism or ophthalmopathy (not recorded which). The chain has TRBV7-9 and TRBJ2-7; D not certain. The CDR3 reads CASSLGWDSYEQYF. CDR3 in DNA: TGTGCCAGCAGTCTCGGATGGGATTCCTACGAGCAGTACTTC.